This TCR beta chain was captured in a study of shared clonotypes between healthy human individuals. Findings of the study overall: The small donor group covered limited genetic and exposure diversity.

This CDR3 contains 14 residues. With 5 bases removed from V and 1 base from J, the gap between germline ends came to 12 bases. Germline-derived CDR1 and CDR2 are SGHRS and YFSETQ. This clone was picked up a small number of times. The antigen remains unidentified. Clones were read by immunoSEQ multiplex PCR, and TCRdb kept only the in-frame ones, dropping some. The data show under 1,100,000 clones, roughly 80% seen once. CD45RA-negative memory and CD45RA+ naive subsets were split from the CD4+ cells. Sequenced: memory CD4+ T cells sorted from blood. The subset is: CD45RA-negative fraction. The chain employs TRBV5-1 and TRBJ1-1; TRBD1 might be the D (6 bases). The source is a young man in good health. Written as DNA, the CDR3 is TGCGCCAGCAGGCCACAGGGACCGAACACTGAAGCTTTCTTT. It is translated as CASRPQGPNTEAFF.